This T cell receptor beta chain was documented in a study of beta chain features in type 1 diabetes. As for the study in general: Over all samples combined, 90 million to 140 million sorted cells were examined.

Germline V gives CDR1 WSHSY, CDR2 SAAADI. The CDR3 covers 16 residues. The ends were cut back, 6 bases at V and 2 bases at J, with 20 bases in the middle. Reverse transcribing all isolated RNA meant expressed TCRB transcripts were sequenced. Here immunoSEQ multiplex PCR was the method, and the copy in TCRdb shows in-frame clones only, minus some. The profile shows around 430,000 clones, roughly 31% of them singletons. The purity of all sorted populations exceeded 98%. The sample consisted of naive CD4+ T cells from blood. This clonotype was sampled from a man between 18 and 35 years old in good health. This chain uses TRBV10-2 with TRBJ2-7, with a tentative D call TRBD2 (6 bases). The CDR3, as DNA: TGCGCCAGCAGGGATACTCTAGCGCCCCATCCCTACGAGCAGTACTTC. Translated, it gives CASRDTLAPHPYEQYF.